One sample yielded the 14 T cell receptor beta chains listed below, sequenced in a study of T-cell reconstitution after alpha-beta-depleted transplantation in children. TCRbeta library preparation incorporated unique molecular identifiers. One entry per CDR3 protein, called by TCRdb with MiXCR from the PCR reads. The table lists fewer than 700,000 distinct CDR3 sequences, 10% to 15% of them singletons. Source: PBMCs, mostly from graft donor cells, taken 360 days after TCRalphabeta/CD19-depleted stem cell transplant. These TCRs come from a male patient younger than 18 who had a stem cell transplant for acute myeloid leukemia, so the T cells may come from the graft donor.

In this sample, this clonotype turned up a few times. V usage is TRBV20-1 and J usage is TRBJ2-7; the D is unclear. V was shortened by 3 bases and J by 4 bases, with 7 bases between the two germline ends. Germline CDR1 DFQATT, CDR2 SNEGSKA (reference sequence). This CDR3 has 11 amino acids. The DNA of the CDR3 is TGCAGTGCTAGCGGTCGTTACGAGCAGTACTTC. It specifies CSASGRYEQYF.

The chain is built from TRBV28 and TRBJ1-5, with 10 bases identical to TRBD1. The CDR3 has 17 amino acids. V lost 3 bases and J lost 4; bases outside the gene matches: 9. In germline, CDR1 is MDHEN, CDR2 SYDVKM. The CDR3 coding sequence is TGTGCCAGCAGTTTCACAGCCGACAGGGGGCGTAATCAGCCCCAGCATTTT. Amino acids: CASSFTADRGRNQPQHF. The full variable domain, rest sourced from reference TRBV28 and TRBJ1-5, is DVKVTQSSRYLVKRTGEKVFLECVQDMDHENMFWYRQDPGLGLRLIYFSYDVKMKEKGDIPEGYSVSREKKERFSLILESASTNQTSMYLCASSFTADRGRNQPQHFGDGTRLSIL.

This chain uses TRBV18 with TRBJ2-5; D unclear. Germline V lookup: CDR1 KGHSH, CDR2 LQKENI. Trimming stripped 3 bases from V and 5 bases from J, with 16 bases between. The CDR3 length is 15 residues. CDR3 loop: CASSPVRPDGETQYF. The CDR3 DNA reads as TGTGCCAGCTCACCTGTCCGCCCGGACGGGGAGACCCAGTACTTC.

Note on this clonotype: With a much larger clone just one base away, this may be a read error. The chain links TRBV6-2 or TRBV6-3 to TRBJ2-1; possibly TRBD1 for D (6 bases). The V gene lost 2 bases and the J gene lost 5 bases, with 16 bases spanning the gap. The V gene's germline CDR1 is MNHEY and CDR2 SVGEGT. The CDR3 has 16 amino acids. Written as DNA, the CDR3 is TGTGCCAGCAGTTACGGCGACAGGCCGACCCACAATGAGCAGTTCTTC. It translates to CASSYGDRPTHNEQFF.

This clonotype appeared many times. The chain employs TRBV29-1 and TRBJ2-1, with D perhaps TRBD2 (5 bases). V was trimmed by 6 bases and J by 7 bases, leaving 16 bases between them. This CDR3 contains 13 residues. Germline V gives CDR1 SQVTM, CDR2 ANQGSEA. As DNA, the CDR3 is TGCAGCGTGTCGCTAGCAATAGGAAATGAGCAGTTCTTC. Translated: CSVSLAIGNEQFF.

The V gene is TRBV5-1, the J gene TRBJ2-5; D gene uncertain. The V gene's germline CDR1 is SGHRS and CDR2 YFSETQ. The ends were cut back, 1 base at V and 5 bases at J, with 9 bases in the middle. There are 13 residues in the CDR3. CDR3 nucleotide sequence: TGCGCCAGCAGCTTGAACGTAAGGGAGACCCAGTACTTC. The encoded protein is CASSLNVRETQYF.

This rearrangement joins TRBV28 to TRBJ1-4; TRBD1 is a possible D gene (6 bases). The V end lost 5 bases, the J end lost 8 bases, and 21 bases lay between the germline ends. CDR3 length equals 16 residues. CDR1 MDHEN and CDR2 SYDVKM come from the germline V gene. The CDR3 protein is CASSPHSPGEVEKLFF. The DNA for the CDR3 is TGTGCCAGCAGTCCCCATTCCCCAGGGGAAGTCGAAAAACTGTTTTTT.

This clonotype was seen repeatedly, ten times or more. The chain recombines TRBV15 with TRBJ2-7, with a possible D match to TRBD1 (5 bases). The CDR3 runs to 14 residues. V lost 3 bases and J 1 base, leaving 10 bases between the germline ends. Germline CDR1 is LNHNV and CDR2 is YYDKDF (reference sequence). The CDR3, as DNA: TGTGCCACCAGCAGCGGACACGTATCCTACGAGCAGTACTTC. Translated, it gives CATSSGHVSYEQYF.

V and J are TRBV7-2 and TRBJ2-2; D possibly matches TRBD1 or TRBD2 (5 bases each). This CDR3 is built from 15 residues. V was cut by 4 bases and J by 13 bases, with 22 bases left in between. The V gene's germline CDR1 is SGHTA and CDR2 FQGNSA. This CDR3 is CASSSFFGTYLGLFF. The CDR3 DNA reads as TGTGCCAGCAGCTCGTTTTTTGGGACCTATCTCGGGCTGTTTTTT.

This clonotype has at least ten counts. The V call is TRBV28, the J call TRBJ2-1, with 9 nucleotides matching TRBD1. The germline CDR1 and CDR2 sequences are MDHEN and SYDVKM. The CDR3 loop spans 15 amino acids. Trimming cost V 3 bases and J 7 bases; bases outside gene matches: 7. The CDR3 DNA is TGTGCCAGCAGTTTGGTAACAGGGGGCTTGAATGAGCAGTTCTTC. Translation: CASSLVTGGLNEQFF.

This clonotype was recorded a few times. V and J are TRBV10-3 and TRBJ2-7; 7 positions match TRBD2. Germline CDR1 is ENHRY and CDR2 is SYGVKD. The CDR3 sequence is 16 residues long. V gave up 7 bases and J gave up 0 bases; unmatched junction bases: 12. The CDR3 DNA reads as TGTGCCATCAAGCCTTCGCGGGAGATGGGCTCCTACGAGCAGTACTTC. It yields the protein CAIKPSREMGSYEQYF.

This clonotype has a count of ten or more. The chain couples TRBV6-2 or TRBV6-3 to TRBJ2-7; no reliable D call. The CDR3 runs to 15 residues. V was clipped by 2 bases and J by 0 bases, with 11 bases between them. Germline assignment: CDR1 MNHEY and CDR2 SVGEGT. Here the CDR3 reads CASSYATHGSYEQYF. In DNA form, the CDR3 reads TGTGCCAGCAGTTACGCGACCCACGGCTCCTACGAGCAGTACTTC.

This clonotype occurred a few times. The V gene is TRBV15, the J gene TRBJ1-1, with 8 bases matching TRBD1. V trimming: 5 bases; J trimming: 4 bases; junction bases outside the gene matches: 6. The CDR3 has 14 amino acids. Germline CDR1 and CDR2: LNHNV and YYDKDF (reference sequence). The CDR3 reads CATSLFDRGTEAFF. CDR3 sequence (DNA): TGTGCCACCAGCCTATTTGACAGGGGCACTGAAGCTTTCTTT.

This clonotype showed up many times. This chain's CDR3 is CASTRPKWADTQYF. In nucleotides, the CDR3 is TGTGCCAGCACCCGACCCAAGTGGGCAGATACGCAGTATTTT. The rearrangement joins TRBV5-6 to TRBJ2-3, with D unresolved. Germline V gene data show CDR1 as SGHDT and CDR2 as YYEEEE. Trimming cost V 6 bases and J 4 bases, with 15 bases left between them. This CDR3 spans 14 amino acids.